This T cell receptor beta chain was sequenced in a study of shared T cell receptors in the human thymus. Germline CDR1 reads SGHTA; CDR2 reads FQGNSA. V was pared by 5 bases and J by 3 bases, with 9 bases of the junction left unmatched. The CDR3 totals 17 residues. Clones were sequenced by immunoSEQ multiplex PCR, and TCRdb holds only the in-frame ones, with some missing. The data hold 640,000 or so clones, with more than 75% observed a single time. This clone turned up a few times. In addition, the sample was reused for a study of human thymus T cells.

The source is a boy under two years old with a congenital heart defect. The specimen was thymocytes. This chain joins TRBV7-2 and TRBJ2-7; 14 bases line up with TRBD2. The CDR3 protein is CASSPRGLAGVNYEQYF. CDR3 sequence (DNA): TGTGCCAGCAGCCCCCGGGGACTAGCGGGGGTGAACTACGAGCAGTACTTC.